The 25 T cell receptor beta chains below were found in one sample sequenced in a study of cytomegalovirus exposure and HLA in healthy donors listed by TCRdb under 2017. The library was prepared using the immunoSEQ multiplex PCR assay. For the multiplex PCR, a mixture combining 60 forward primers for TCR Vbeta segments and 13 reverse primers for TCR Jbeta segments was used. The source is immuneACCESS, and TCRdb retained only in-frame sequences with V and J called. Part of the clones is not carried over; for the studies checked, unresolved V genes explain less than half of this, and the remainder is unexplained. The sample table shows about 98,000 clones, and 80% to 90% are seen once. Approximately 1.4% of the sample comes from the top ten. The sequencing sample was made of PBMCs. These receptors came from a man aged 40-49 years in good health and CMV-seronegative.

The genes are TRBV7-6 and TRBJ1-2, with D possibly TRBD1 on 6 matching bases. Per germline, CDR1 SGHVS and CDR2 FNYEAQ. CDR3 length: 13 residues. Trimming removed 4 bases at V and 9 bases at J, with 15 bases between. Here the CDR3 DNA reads TGTGCCAGCAGCTCATCGTCAGGGGCCCGCTACACCTTC. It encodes CASSSSSGARYTF.

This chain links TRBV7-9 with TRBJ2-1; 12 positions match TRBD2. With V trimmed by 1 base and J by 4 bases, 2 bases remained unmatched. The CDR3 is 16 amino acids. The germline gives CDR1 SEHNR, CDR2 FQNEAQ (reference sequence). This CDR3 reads CASSLEGLAGYNEQFF. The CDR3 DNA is TGTGCCAGCAGCTTAGAGGGACTAGCGGGTTACAATGAGCAGTTCTTC.

In nucleotides, the CDR3 is TGTGCCAGTAGTATATTGGACAATCCGAACACTGAAGCTTTCTTT. This gives the protein CASSILDNPNTEAFF. The chain links TRBV19 to TRBJ1-1, with a weak D call TRBD1 (5 bases). CDR1 is LNHDA and CDR2 is SQIVND in the germline V gene (reference sequence). V was trimmed by 2 bases and J by 1 base, leaving 11 bases between them. The CDR3 consists of 15 residues.

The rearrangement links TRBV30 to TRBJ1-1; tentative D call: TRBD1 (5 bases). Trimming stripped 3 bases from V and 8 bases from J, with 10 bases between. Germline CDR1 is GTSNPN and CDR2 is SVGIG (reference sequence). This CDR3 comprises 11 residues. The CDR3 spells CAWSEGLEAFF. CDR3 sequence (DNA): TGTGCCTGGAGCGAGGGACTAGAAGCTTTCTTT.

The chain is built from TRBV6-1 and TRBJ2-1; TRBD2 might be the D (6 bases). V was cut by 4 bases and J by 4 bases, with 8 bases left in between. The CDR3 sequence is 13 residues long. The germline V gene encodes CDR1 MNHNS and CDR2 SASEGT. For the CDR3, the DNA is TGTGCCAGCAGTGTGGGACTTTACAATGAGCAGTTCTTC. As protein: CASSVGLYNEQFF.

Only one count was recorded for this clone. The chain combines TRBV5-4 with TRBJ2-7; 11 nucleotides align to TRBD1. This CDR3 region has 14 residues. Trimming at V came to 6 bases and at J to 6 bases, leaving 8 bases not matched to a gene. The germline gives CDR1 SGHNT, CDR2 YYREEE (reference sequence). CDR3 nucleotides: TGTGCCAGCATGTTAGGGACAGGGGGTTCCGAGCAGTACTTC. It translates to CASMLGTGGSEQYF.

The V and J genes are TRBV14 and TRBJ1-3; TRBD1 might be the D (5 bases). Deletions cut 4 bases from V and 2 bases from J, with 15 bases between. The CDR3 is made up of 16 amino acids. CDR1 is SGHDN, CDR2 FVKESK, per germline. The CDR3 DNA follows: TGTGCCAGCAGCCGTGGGGGGGTCGTAACTGGAAACACCATATATTTT. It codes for CASSRGGVVTGNTIYF. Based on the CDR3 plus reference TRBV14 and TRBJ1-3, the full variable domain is EAGVTQFPSHSVIEKGQTVTLRCDPISGHDNLYWYRRVMGKEIKFLLHFVKESKQDESGMPNNRFLAERTGGTYSTLKVQPAELEDSGVYFCASSRGGVVTGNTIYFGEGSWLTVV.

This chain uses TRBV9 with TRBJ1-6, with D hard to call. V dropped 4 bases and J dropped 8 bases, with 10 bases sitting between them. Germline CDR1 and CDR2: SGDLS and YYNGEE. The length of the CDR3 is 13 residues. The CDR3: CASSSQEDSPLHF. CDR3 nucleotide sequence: TGTGCCAGCAGCTCCCAAGAGGATTCACCCCTCCACTTT. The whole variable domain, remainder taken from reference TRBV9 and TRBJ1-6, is DSGVTQTPKHLITATGQRVTLRCSPRSGDLSVYWYQQSLDQGLQFLIQYYNGEERAKGNILERFSAQQFPDLHSELNLSSLELGDSALYFCASSSQEDSPLHFGNGTRLTVT.

CDR3 protein: CASSATGVPYGYTF. CDR3 nucleotide sequence: TGTGCCAGTAGTGCCACAGGGGTCCCCTATGGCTACACCTTC. V usage is TRBV19 and J usage is TRBJ1-2; 7 positions agree with TRBD1. This CDR3 comprises 14 residues. V lost 5 bases to trimming and J lost 4 bases; unmatched junction nucleotides: 7. The germline V gene encodes CDR1 LNHDA and CDR2 SQIVND (reference sequence).

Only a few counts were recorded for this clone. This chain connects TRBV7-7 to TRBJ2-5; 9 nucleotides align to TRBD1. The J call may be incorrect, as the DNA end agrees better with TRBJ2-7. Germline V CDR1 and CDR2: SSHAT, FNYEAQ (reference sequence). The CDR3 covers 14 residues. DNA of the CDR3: TGTGCCAGCAGCAAGGGACAGGGCTCCTACGAGCAGTACTTC. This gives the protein CASSKGQGSYEQYF.

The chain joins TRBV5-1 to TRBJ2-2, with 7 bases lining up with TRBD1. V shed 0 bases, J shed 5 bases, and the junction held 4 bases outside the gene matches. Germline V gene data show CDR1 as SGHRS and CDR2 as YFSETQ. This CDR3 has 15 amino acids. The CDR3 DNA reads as TGCGCCAGCAGCTTGGTGGCAGGGGGTACCGGGGAGCTGTTTTTT. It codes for CASSLVAGGTGELFF.

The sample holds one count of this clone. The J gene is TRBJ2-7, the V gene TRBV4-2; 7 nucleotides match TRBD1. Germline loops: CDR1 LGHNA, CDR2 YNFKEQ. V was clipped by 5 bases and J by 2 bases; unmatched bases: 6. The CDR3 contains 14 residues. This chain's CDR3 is CASSFDRAAYEQYF. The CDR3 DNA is TGTGCCAGCAGCTTCGACAGGGCGGCCTACGAGCAGTACTTC.

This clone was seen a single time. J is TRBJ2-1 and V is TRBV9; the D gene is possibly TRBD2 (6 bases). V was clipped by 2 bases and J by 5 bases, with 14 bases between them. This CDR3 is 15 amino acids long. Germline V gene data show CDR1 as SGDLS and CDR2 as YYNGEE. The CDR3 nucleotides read TGTGCCAGCAGCGTCGAAGCGGGTCTTAACAATGAGCAGTTCTTC. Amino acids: CASSVEAGLNNEQFF.

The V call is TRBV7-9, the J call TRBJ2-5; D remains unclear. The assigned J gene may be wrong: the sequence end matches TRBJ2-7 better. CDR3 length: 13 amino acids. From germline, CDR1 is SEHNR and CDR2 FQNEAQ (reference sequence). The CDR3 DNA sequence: TGTGCCAGCAGCTACCCCCCCTCCTACGAGCAGTACTTC. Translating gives CASSYPPSYEQYF.

CDR3 residues: CASSSGIRETQYF. The CDR3, as DNA: TGTGCCAGCAGCTCGGGGATCCGGGAGACCCAGTACTTC. The chain combines TRBV11-2 with TRBJ2-5, with D maybe TRBD2 (5 bases). The V end lost 4 bases, the J end lost 5 bases, and 11 bases lay between the germline ends. Per the germline V gene, CDR1 is SGHAT and CDR2 is FQNNGV. The CDR3 has 13 residues.

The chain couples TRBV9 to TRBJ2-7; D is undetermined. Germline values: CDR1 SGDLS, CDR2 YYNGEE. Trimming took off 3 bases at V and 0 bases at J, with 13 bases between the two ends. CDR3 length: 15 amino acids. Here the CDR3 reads CASSGELRSSYEQYF. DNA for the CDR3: TGTGCCAGCAGCGGAGAACTGAGGAGCTCCTACGAGCAGTACTTC.

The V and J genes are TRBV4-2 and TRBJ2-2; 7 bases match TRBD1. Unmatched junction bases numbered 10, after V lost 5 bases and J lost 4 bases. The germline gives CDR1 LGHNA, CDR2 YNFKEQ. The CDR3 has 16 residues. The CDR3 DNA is TGTGCCAGCAGCACTCGACAGGGTGACCCCACCGGGGAGCTGTTTTTT. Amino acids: CASSTRQGDPTGELFF.

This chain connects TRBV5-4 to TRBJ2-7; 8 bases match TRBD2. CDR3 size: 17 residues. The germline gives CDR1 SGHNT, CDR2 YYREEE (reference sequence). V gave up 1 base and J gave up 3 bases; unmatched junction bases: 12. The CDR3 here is CASSLREGGPRRYEQYF. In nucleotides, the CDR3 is TGTGCCAGCAGCTTGCGGGAGGGGGGGCCGAGACGCTACGAGCAGTACTTC.

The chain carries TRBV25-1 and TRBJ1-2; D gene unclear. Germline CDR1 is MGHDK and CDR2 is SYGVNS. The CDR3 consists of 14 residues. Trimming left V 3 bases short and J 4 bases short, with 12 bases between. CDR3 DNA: TGTGCCAGCAGTGATCCTATTCCCGGCTATGGCTACACCTTC. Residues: CASSDPIPGYGYTF.

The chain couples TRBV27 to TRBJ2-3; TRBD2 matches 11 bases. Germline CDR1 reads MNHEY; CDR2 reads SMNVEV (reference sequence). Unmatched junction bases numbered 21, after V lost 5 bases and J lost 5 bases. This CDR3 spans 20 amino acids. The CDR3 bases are TGTGCCAGCAGTCCGAACTTCCAGACTAGCGGGGTGAAGAGGCGAGATACGCAGTATTTT. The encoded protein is CASSPNFQTSGVKRRDTQYF.

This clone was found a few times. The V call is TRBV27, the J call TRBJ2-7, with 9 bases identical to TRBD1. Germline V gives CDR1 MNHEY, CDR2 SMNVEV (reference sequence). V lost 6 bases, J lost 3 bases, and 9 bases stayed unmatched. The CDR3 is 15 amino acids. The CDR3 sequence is CASSRRPGQGYEQYF. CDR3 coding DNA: TGTGCCAGCAGCCGCCGCCCGGGACAGGGCTACGAGCAGTACTTC.

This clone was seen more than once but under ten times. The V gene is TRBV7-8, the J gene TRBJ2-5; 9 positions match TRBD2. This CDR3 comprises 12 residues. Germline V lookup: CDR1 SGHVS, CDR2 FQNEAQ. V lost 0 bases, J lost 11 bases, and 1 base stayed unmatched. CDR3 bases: TGTGCCAGCAGCTTAGCGCGGGGGGGGCAGTACTTC. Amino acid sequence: CASSLARGGQYF.

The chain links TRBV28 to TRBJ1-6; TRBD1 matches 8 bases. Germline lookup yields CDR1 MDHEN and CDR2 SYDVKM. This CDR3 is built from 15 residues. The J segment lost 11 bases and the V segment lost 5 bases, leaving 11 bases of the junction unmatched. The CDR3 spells CASSEWTGLFTPLHF. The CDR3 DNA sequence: TGTGCCAGCAGTGAATGGACAGGGCTATTCACACCCCTCCACTTT.

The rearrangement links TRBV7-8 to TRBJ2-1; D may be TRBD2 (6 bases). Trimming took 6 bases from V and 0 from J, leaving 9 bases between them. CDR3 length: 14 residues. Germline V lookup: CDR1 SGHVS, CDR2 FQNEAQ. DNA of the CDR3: TGTGCCAGCAGTTTCGGGAGCTCCTACAATGAGCAGTTCTTC. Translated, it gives CASSFGSSYNEQFF.

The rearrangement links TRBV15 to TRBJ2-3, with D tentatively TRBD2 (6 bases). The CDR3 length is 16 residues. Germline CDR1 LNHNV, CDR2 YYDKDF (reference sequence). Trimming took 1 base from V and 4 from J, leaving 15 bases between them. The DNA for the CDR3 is TGTGCCACCAGCAGAGGCGGGACGCTCATGGCAGATACGCAGTATTTT. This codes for CATSRGGTLMADTQYF.